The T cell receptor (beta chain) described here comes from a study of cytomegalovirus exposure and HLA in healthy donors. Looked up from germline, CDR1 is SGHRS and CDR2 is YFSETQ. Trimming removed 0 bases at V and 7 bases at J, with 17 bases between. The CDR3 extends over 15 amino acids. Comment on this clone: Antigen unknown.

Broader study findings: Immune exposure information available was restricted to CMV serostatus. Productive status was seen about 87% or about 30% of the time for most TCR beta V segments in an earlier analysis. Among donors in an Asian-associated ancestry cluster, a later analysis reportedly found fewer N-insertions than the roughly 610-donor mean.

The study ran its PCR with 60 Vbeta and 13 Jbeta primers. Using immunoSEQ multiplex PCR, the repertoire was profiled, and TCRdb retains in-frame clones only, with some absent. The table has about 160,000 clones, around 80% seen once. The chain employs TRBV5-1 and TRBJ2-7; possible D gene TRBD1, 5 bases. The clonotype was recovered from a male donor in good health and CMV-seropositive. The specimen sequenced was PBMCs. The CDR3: CASSLVQGFFTEQYF. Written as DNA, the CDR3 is TGCGCCAGCAGCTTGGTTCAGGGCTTCTTTACGGAGCAGTACTTC.